These 28 T cell receptor beta chains came from one sample sequenced in a study of T cell clonality in common variable immunodeficiency (dated by TCRdb to the mid-2010s). The full study reports these points: CVID TCRbeta sequences reportedly showed fewer deletions and N-nucleotide insertions and lacked highly modified clones with 13 or more V deletions.

The library was built by means of the immunoSEQ multiplex PCR assay. Sourced from immuneACCESS, this table was stored by TCRdb with only in-frame sequences that have V and J called. A share of the clones is absent; for the studies checked, an unresolved V gene accounts for under half, and the remainder has no known explanation. For this sample the table reports roughly 42,000 clones, with no clone seen just once. The ten largest account for about 6.3% of the sample. These receptors lack a known antigen. The sequenced material came from peripheral blood mononuclear cells. These receptors were taken from a human donor with common variable immunodeficiency.

This clone came up many times. The CDR3 extends 3 residues past the end of the read, so its final part is completed from the germline J gene. This chain uses TRBV5-1 with TRBJ2-2; possible D gene TRBD2, 6 bases. The germline V gene has CDR1 SGHRS and CDR2 YFSETQ. The CDR3 extends over 14 amino acids. V shed 6 bases and J shed 4 bases, with 13 bases lying between them. The CDR3 sequence is CASNEEGSTGELFF. Incomplete CDR3 DNA: TGCGCCAGCAATGAGGAGGGGAGCACCGGGGAG.

This clone was seen a few times. The read terminates 3 residues ahead of where the CDR3 ends, so the germline J gene completes it. The V call is TRBV7-8, the J call TRBJ1-5, with D possibly TRBD1 on 5 matching bases. Deletions cut 8 bases from V and 4 bases from J, with 12 bases between. There are 13 residues in the CDR3. The germline gives CDR1 SGHVS, CDR2 FQNEAQ. The CDR3 DNA, read in part, is TGTGCCAGCCCTGGGGCAGCAAATCAGCCC. Protein sequence: CASPGAANQP. The whole CDR3 is CASPGAANQPQHF.

This clone was detected ten times or more. Sequencing ends 3 residues short of the CDR3 end; the germline J gene provides the rest. The chain recombines TRBV19 with TRBJ1-6; 9 bases are shared with TRBD1. V was pared by 8 bases and J by 7 bases, with 12 bases of the junction left unmatched. Germline CDR1 reads LNHDA; CDR2 reads SQIVND (reference sequence). The CDR3 loop spans 16 amino acids. Incomplete CDR3 DNA: TGTGCCAGTGGAGATCCGGGACAGGGTCACAATTCACCC. Translating it yields CASGDPGQGHNSP. The entire CDR3 reads CASGDPGQGHNSPLHF.

This clone was seen more than once but under ten times. The CDR3 end lies 3 residues beyond the end of the read and is filled in from the germline J gene. The chain recombines TRBV18 with TRBJ1-3; D not resolved. Deletions cut 2 bases from V and 0 bases from J, with 11 bases between. This CDR3 region has 16 residues. Germline V gene sequence: CDR1 KGHSH, CDR2 LQKENI. The part of the CDR3 DNA that was read is TGTGCCAGCTCACCATCCACCCTCAGCTCTGGAAACACC. This translates into CASSPSTLSSGNT. The entire CDR3 protein reads CASSPSTLSSGNTIYF.

This clone was detected many times. The sequenced fragment ends 3 residues before the CDR3 boundary, so the rest is inferred from the germline J gene. The V gene is TRBV10-3, the J gene TRBJ2-2; 7 bases map to TRBD2. CDR3 size: 16 residues. Per the germline V gene, CDR1 is ENHRY and CDR2 is SYGVKD. V dropped 3 bases and J dropped 7; count of bases not matched to a gene: 11. The DNA read from the CDR3 is TGTGCCATCAGTGAAGTCGGGAGGCTTAGGGGCGGGGAG. Encoded protein: CAISEVGRLRGGE. The CDR3 as a whole reads CAISEVGRLRGGELFF.

Turning to this clone: The CDR3 goes on 3 residues after the read ends, and that part is filled in from the germline J gene. The chain uses TRBV7-2 and TRBJ2-3; TRBD1 is a possible D gene (5 bases). The ends were cut back, 4 bases at V and 8 bases at J, with 10 bases in the middle. CDR1 SGHTA and CDR2 FQGNSA come from the germline V gene. This CDR3 comprises 12 residues. CDR3 bases read: TGTGCCAGCAGCTACCACCAGGGTACG. Amino acids: CASSYHQGT. Given in full, the CDR3 is CASSYHQGTQYF.

This clone occurred many times. The read is 3 residues too short to cover the CDR3 end, so that end is filled in from the germline J gene. V usage is TRBV20-1 and J usage is TRBJ1-1; D is unresolved. The germline V gene has CDR1 DFQATT and CDR2 SNEGSKA (reference sequence). The CDR3 totals 11 residues. V was clipped by 3 bases and J by 7 bases, with 9 bases between them. The CDR3 protein is CSASGQIEAFF. The CDR3 DNA, read in part, is TGCAGTGCTAGTGGCCAAATTGAA.

Details on this clone: The read gets to within 3 residues of the CDR3 end, and the germline J gene fills in the rest. The rearrangement links TRBV19 to TRBJ2-3; the D is unclear. The V end was cut by 0 bases, the J end by 8 bases, with 9 bases between. The CDR3 spans 13 residues. CDR1 and CDR2 from the germline V gene are LNHDA and SQIVND (reference sequence). CDR3 DNA (partial): TGTGCCAGTAGTATAGATCTTAGCAGTACG. As protein: CASSIDLSST. The entire CDR3 protein reads CASSIDLSSTQYF.

This clone was detected ten times or more. Read data end 3 residues before the CDR3 end; the end is taken from the germline J gene. The chain is built from TRBV5-1 and TRBJ1-1, with 7 bases aligning to TRBD1. After removal of 0 bases from V and 2 bases from J, the junction contained 4 bases not matched to a gene. CDR3 length: 15 residues. Germline V gene lookup returns CDR1 SGHRS and CDR2 YFSETQ. The CDR3 DNA, read in part, is TGCGCCAGCAGCTTGGGAGGGACAGCCAACACTGAA. Translated: CASSLGGTANTE. The whole CDR3 region reads CASSLGGTANTEAFF.

This clone occurred a few times. Partial CDR3 DNA: TGTGCCAGAAGCAGCGGACGCACAAATGAG. This translates into CARSSGRTNE. The whole CDR3 sequence is CARSSGRTNEQFF. The chain carries TRBV5-3 and TRBJ2-1; possible D gene TRBD2, 5 bases. Coverage ceases 3 residues before the CDR3 finishes, and the germline J gene fills in the end. Being an ORF, TRBV5-3 has a function that is uncertain. Trimming shortened V by 4 bases and J by 7 bases, and 12 bases separated the two germline ends. The CDR3 is 13 residues long.

For this clone: The CDR3 goes on 3 residues after the read ends, and that part is filled in from the germline J gene. The chain recombines TRBV7-8 with TRBJ2-3; tentatively, D is TRBD2 (5 bases). CDR1 is SGHVS and CDR2 is FQNEAQ in the germline V gene. The CDR3 totals 15 residues. V was pared by 1 base and J by 8 bases, with 16 bases between. The part of the CDR3 DNA that was read is TGTGCCAGCAGCTTAGGCCTAGGAGGTGTTTCTACG. Protein: CASSLGLGGVST. The whole CDR3 is CASSLGLGGVSTQYF.

Many counts were recorded for this clone. The CDR3 is cut off 3 residues early in the read; its end comes from the germline J gene. The chain has TRBV29-1 and TRBJ1-1; 8 bases are a match to TRBD1. The junction had 3 bases not matched to a gene; V was cut back by 5 bases and J by 1 base. The CDR3 is 13 residues long. Germline CDR1 SQVTM, CDR2 ANQGSEA. The CDR3 loop reads CSVPGTGNTEAFF. CDR3 DNA (partial): TGCAGCGTTCCCGGGACAGGGAACACTGAA. Together with reference TRBV29-1 and TRBJ1-1, the CDR3 gives the full variable domain: SAVISQKPSRDICQRGTSLTIQCQVDSQVTMMFWYRQQPGQSLTLIATANQGSEATYESGFVIDKFPISRPNLTFSTLTVSNMSPEDSSIYLCSVPGTGNTEAFFGQGTRLTVV.

This clone was seen repeatedly, ten times or more. The CDR3 reads CASSPFTGGTSGNTIYF. The CDR3 bases that were read are TGTGCCAGCAGCCCCTTTACGGGGGGGACCTCTGGAAACACC. The chain uses TRBV7-8 and TRBJ1-3; D possibly corresponds to TRBD1 (5 bases). From the germline J gene comes the end of the CDR3, since the read stops 3 residues before it. CDR1 is SGHVS, CDR2 FQNEAQ, per germline. The CDR3 is made up of 17 amino acids. Trimming cost V 5 bases and J 0 bases, with 17 bases left between them.

This clone was counted many times. At one end, the junction sequence differs from germline, possibly due to a read error. The read terminates 3 residues ahead of where the CDR3 ends, so the germline J gene completes it. The gene calls are TRBV19 and TRBJ2-3, with 8 bases identical to TRBD2. From germline, CDR1 is LNHDA and CDR2 SQIVND (reference sequence). The CDR3 is 17 residues long. CDR3 bases read: TGTGCCAGTACCCCCGGGGGAGGCAGCGGGGGCACAGGTACG. Translating it yields CASTPGGGSGGTGT. The complete CDR3 sequence is CASTPGGGSGGTGTQYF. The whole variable domain, remainder taken from reference TRBV19 and TRBJ2-3, is DGGITQSPKYLFRKEGQNVTLSCEQNLNHDAMYWYRQDPGQGLRLIYYSQIVNDFQKGDIAEGYSVSREKKESFPLTVTSAQKNPTAFYLCASTPGGGSGGTGTQYFGPGTRLTVL.

This clone appeared many times. Read coverage stops 3 residues before the CDR3 terminus; the germline J gene supplies the remainder. The J gene is TRBJ1-1, the V gene TRBV19; TRBD1 aligns across 9 bases. Germline-derived CDR1 and CDR2 are LNHDA and SQIVND (reference sequence). The CDR3 consists of 16 residues. V gave up 4 bases and J gave up 6 bases; unmatched junction bases: 12. Partial CDR3 DNA: TGTGCCAGTAGTAATGCCCCGGACAGGGGCGATCCTGAA. This codes for CASSNAPDRGDPE. The whole CDR3 is CASSNAPDRGDPEAFF.

With respect to this clone: The read comes to an end 3 residues before the CDR3 does, leaving the germline J gene to fill in the end. The rearrangement uses TRBV2 and TRBJ2-1; TRBD1 matches at 8 bases. Germline V gives CDR1 SNHLY, CDR2 FYNNEI. This CDR3 is built from 12 residues. J lost 6 bases, V lost 8 bases, and 3 bases had no gene match. CDR3 bases read: TGTGCCAGCTTCGGGACAGGCAATGAG. Translated: CASFGTGNE. The whole CDR3 region reads CASFGTGNEQFF.

In its sample, this clone was seen many times. The CDR3 is cut off 3 residues early in the read; its end comes from the germline J gene. The chain employs TRBV11-2 and TRBJ2-7; the D gene is possibly TRBD2 (5 bases). The length of the CDR3 is 11 residues. Germline V gene data show CDR1 as SGHAT and CDR2 as FQNNGV. V dropped 5 bases and J dropped 5 bases, with 7 bases sitting between them. The CDR3: CASSLGDEQYF. The CDR3 bases that were read are TGTGCCAGCAGCCTCGGGGACGAG.

The part of the CDR3 DNA that was read is TGTGCCAGCTCACACGGACAGGCTTGGGGCTATGGC. The encoded protein is CASSHGQAWGYG. The full CDR3 is CASSHGQAWGYGYTF. The genes are TRBV18 and TRBJ1-2; 7 bases fit TRBD1. The read comes to an end 3 residues before the CDR3 does, leaving the germline J gene to fill in the end. The V gene's germline CDR1 is KGHSH and CDR2 LQKENI. Losses at the gene ends were 4 bases for V and 4 bases for J; bases not matched to a gene: 9. There are 15 residues in the CDR3.

This clone was counted ten times or more. The CDR3 goes on 3 residues after the read ends, and that part is filled in from the germline J gene. This sequence joins TRBV6-2 or TRBV6-3 and TRBJ2-7, with D possibly matching TRBD1 (5 bases). Germline V lookup: CDR1 MNHEY, CDR2 SVGEGT. The V gene lost 0 bases and the J gene lost 4 bases, with 16 bases spanning the gap. The length of the CDR3 is 16 residues. The CDR3 DNA, read in part, is TGTGCCAGCAGTTACTCGAGGCCAGGGATAACTTACGAG. This codes for CASSYSRPGITYE. The whole CDR3 protein is CASSYSRPGITYEQYF.

As for this clone: The read is 3 residues too short to cover the CDR3 end, so that end is filled in from the germline J gene. The chain has TRBV6-2 or TRBV6-3 and TRBJ2-5; D perhaps matches TRBD2 (5 bases). The CDR3 totals 13 residues. Deletions cut 6 bases from V and 5 bases from J, with 13 bases between. Per germline, CDR1 MNHEY and CDR2 SVGEGT. The CDR3 bases that were read are TGTGCCAGCAGCCTCTCGGGCGGGGAGACC. This gives the protein CASSLSGGET. The entire CDR3 sequence reads CASSLSGGETQYF.

CDR3 bases read: TGCGCCAGCAGGGGACAGGGTCAGTACGAG. Its protein is CASRGQGQYE. The whole CDR3 protein is CASRGQGQYEQYF. The chain has TRBV5-1 and TRBJ2-7; TRBD1 aligns across 9 bases. The read is 3 residues too short to cover the CDR3 end, so that end is filled in from the germline J gene. Trimming at V came to 5 bases and at J to 4 bases, leaving 4 bases not matched to a gene. CDR1 is SGHRS, CDR2 YFSETQ, per germline. The CDR3 is 13 residues long.

In this sample, this clone turned up many times. The read falls 3 residues short of the CDR3 end, and the missing part is taken from the germline J gene. The chain couples TRBV14 to TRBJ2-1, with a possible D match to TRBD2 (7 bases). The V and J ends lost 4 bases and 4 bases respectively, with 11 bases between them. The CDR3 length is 14 residues. Germline CDR1 and CDR2: SGHDN and FVKESK. The CDR3 bases that were read are TGTGCCAGCAGCCGGGGGGGCAGGTACAATGAG. Residues: CASSRGGRYNE. The whole CDR3 sequence is CASSRGGRYNEQFF.

Concerning this clone itself: The CDR3 end falls 3 residues outside the read, so it is completed with the germline J gene. The chain employs TRBV6-1 and TRBJ1-1; no firm D call. V lost 2 bases to trimming and J lost 3 bases, with 7 bases between them. The CDR3 has 13 residues. Per germline, CDR1 MNHNS and CDR2 SASEGT. The CDR3: CASSEYRDTEAFF. The sequenced CDR3 bases are TGTGCCAGCAGTGAATATCGGGACACTGAA.

A note on this clone: The read stops 3 residues short of the end of the CDR3; the missing end is completed from the germline J gene. The chain employs TRBV18 and TRBJ1-5; D ambiguous. Germline CDR1 KGHSH, CDR2 LQKENI. V was trimmed by 4 bases and J by 0 bases, leaving 16 bases between them. This CDR3 spans 17 amino acids. CDR3 amino acids: CASSQTDTAYSNQPQHF. The covered CDR3 bases are TGTGCCAGCTCACAAACCGACACGGCGTATAGCAATCAGCCC.

This clone has ten or more counts. Read data end 3 residues before the CDR3 end; the end is taken from the germline J gene. V and J are TRBV7-6 and TRBJ1-4; 7 bases match TRBD1. CDR3 length: 13 amino acids. The germline V gene encodes CDR1 SGHVS and CDR2 FNYEAQ. V lost 6 bases and J lost 4; bases outside the gene matches: 2. CDR3 DNA (partial): TGTGCCAGCAGAGGGACAGATAATGAAAAA. This codes for CASRGTDNEK. The entire CDR3 sequence reads CASRGTDNEKLFF.

This clone was detected ten times or more. The CDR3 is cut off 3 residues early in the read; its end comes from the germline J gene. V gene TRBV19 combines with J gene TRBJ1-4, with TRBD1 identical over 8 bases. The germline CDR1 and CDR2 sequences are LNHDA and SQIVND (reference sequence). The CDR3 is made up of 16 amino acids. Unmatched junction bases numbered 6, after V lost 3 bases and J lost 3 bases. The sequenced part of the CDR3 DNA is TGTGCCAGTAGTATGGGCAGGGGGCTCGCTAATGAAAAA. It is translated as CASSMGRGLANEK. The CDR3 in its entirety is CASSMGRGLANEKLFF.

In this sample, this clone turned up many times. Partial CDR3 DNA: TGTGCCAGCAGCCGGACTAGCGGGGACTACAATGAG. This translates into CASSRTSGDYNE. In full, the CDR3 is CASSRTSGDYNEQFF. This chain links TRBV14 with TRBJ2-1; TRBD2 aligns across 12 bases. The read is 3 residues too short to cover the CDR3 end, so that end is filled in from the germline J gene. Germline values: CDR1 SGHDN, CDR2 FVKESK. The CDR3 sequence is 15 residues long. With 4 bases clipped from V and 3 bases from J, the junction kept 1 base outside the gene matches.

This clone was counted a few times. The observed sequence ends 3 residues before the CDR3 terminus, with the missing tail filled in from the germline J gene. The rearrangement uses TRBV7-2 and TRBJ1-2; no clear D. The CDR3 is 14 residues long. Trimming removed 0 bases at V and 4 bases at J, with 9 bases between. Germline V gives CDR1 SGHTA, CDR2 FQGNSA. The part of the CDR3 DNA that was read is TGTGCCAGCAGCTTAGCAGGGTTGGGCTATGGC. Amino acid sequence: CASSLAGLGYG. The CDR3 in full is CASSLAGLGYGYTF.